This passage covers 27 T cell receptor beta chains from one sample sequenced in a study of beta chain features in type 1 diabetes. Every bit of the isolated RNA underwent reverse transcription, so sequencing read expressed TCRB transcripts. Here immunoSEQ multiplex PCR was the method, and the copy in TCRdb shows in-frame clones only, minus some. The repertoire has 120,000 to 150,000 clones, 48% of them found once; the top ten carry 0.4% to 0.5%. Sequencing was done on a sample of Tregs from blood. All receptors derive from a man aged 18 to 35 in good health.

The CDR3 DNA follows: TGTGCCAGCAGCGGACTAGCGGGGGGTGCAGAGACCCAGTACTTC. Protein product: CASSGLAGGAETQYF. The chain combines TRBV5-4 with TRBJ2-5, with 14 bases matching TRBD2. The CDR3 loop spans 15 amino acids. Germline V lookup: CDR1 SGHNT, CDR2 YYREEE (reference sequence). J was trimmed by 4 bases and V by 4 bases; bases with no gene match: 3.

This clone has a handful of counts. This rearrangement joins TRBV18 to TRBJ2-7; D may be TRBD1 (6 bases). Between the trimmed V and J ends, which lost 3 bases and 4 bases, there was a span of 16 bases. Germline assignment: CDR1 KGHSH and CDR2 LQKENI. The CDR3 has 15 residues. The CDR3 nucleotides are TGTGCCAGCTCACCGGCCAGGGGCCTGGGGTACGAGCAGTACTTC. This codes for CASSPARGLGYEQYF.

The V gene is TRBV7-9, the J gene TRBJ1-1; the match to TRBD1 covers 7 bases. The V and J ends lost 3 bases and 7 bases, in that order; junction bases with no gene match: 5. The CDR3 has 13 residues. CDR1 SEHNR and CDR2 FQNEAQ come from the germline V gene (reference sequence). The CDR3 DNA reads TGTGCCAGCAGCTTGACAGGGAACGGTGAAGCTTTCTTT. Protein product: CASSLTGNGEAFF.

The gene calls are TRBV30 and TRBJ2-7; weak D call: TRBD2 (6 bases). Germline loops: CDR1 GTSNPN, CDR2 SVGIG (reference sequence). Trimming removed 3 bases from V and 1 base from J, with 10 bases in between. The CDR3 is 13 amino acids. The CDR3 spells CAWSPGRSYEQYF. CDR3 nucleotide sequence: TGTGCCTGGAGCCCCGGGAGATCCTACGAGCAGTACTTC.

V is TRBV6-5 and J is TRBJ2-3; D is ambiguous. Germline V gene data show CDR1 as MNHEY and CDR2 as SVGAGI. The V end lost 4 bases, the J end lost 0 bases, and 8 bases lay between the germline ends. This CDR3 has 14 residues. CDR3 sequence: CASSSRGSTDTQYF. The DNA for the CDR3 is TGTGCCAGCAGTTCTCGCGGTAGCACAGATACGCAGTATTTT.

V usage is TRBV7-2 and J usage is TRBJ1-6; D is uncertain. Between the trimmed V and J ends, which lost 2 bases and 5 bases, there was a span of 13 bases. Per germline, CDR1 SGHTA and CDR2 FQGNSA. This CDR3 spans 16 amino acids. In DNA, the CDR3 is TGTGCCAGCAGCTTAAGGCCCCCGGGGAATAATTCACCCCTCCACTTT. Amino acid sequence: CASSLRPPGNNSPLHF.

This clone appeared a few times. The CDR3: CASSQSLAGAYNEQFF. CDR3 sequence (DNA): TGTGCCAGCAGCCAGTCGCTAGCGGGTGCTTACAATGAGCAGTTCTTC. The rearrangement uses TRBV4-2 and TRBJ2-1, with 8 positions matching TRBD2. J lost 4 bases, V lost 3 bases, and 8 bases had no gene match. The CDR3 contains 16 residues. CDR1 LGHNA and CDR2 YNFKEQ come from the germline V gene.

V is TRBV6-1 and J is TRBJ1-2, with D possibly TRBD1 on 6 matching bases. This CDR3 comprises 15 residues. V lost 10 bases and J lost 4, with 22 bases in between. Germline V lookup: CDR1 MNHNS, CDR2 SASEGT. In nucleotides, the CDR3 is TGTGCCATTGGGGTCCCCGGGAGGGGGATCTATGGCTACACCTTC. Protein product: CAIGVPGRGIYGYTF.

A few counts support this clone. CDR3: CASRRTANTGELFF. The CDR3 DNA sequence: TGTGCCAGCAGGAGAACAGCGAACACCGGGGAGCTGTTTTTT. The chain recombines TRBV7-2 with TRBJ2-2, with no clear D. V gave up 6 bases and J gave up 0 bases, with 8 bases separating them. CDR1 and CDR2 (germline): SGHTA, FQGNSA. This CDR3 contains 14 residues. The full variable domain, its missing parts supplied by reference TRBV7-2 and TRBJ2-2, is GAGVSQSPSNKVTEKGKDVELRCDPISGHTALYWYRQSLGQGLEFLIYFQGNSAPDKSGLPSDRFSAERTGGSVSTLTIQRTQQEDSAVYLCASRRTANTGELFFGEGSRLTVL.

The chain employs TRBV23-1 and TRBJ2-7, with TRBD1 as a possible D gene (6 bases). TRBV23-1 is an ORF for which the function is uncertain. The CDR3 loop spans 12 amino acids. V was shortened by 6 bases and J by 6 bases, with 12 bases between the two germline ends. CDR3 bases: TGCGCCAGCAGCAACTCCAGGGGCGAGCAGTACTTC. Its protein product is CASSNSRGEQYF.

This rearrangement joins TRBV6-6 to TRBJ1-3, with TRBD1 as a possible D gene (6 bases). In germline, CDR1 is MNHNY, CDR2 SVGAGI (reference sequence). The CDR3 spans 15 residues. Between the trimmed V and J ends, which lost 5 bases and 7 bases, there was a span of 18 bases. CDR3 coding DNA: TGTGCCAGCAGTAATCCGCAGGGGAATCGGAACACCATATATTTT. Translated, it gives CASSNPQGNRNTIYF.

The chain is built from TRBV10-3 and TRBJ2-2, with 7 bases matching TRBD2. The germline CDR1 and CDR2 sequences are ENHRY and SYGVKD. The CDR3 length is 15 residues. J was trimmed by 2 bases and V by 9 bases; bases with no gene match: 9. CDR3 sequence reads: CAITLGGSNTGELFF. In DNA form, the CDR3 reads TGTGCCATAACCCTGGGAGGGTCTAACACCGGGGAGCTGTTTTTT.

This clone has just a few counts. V and J are TRBV7-2 and TRBJ2-1; 11 bases fit TRBD1. The CDR3 is 14 amino acids. V trimming: 3 bases; J trimming: 9 bases; junction bases outside the gene matches: 4. Germline V gene sequence: CDR1 SGHTA, CDR2 FQGNSA. The CDR3 is CASSLDRGRLEQFF. The DNA for the CDR3 is TGTGCCAGCAGCTTGGACAGGGGGCGCCTTGAGCAGTTCTTC.

This clone was seen a handful of times. The rearrangement joins TRBV2 to TRBJ2-7; D is perhaps TRBD2 (6 bases). In germline, CDR1 is SNHLY, CDR2 FYNNEI. The CDR3 length is 12 residues. The V and J ends lost 8 bases and 6 bases respectively, with 14 bases between them. CDR3 sequence reads: CASRLGGVEQYF. The CDR3 DNA is TGTGCCAGCCGATTGGGGGGTGTCGAGCAGTACTTC.

This clone was recorded a few times. This rearrangement joins TRBV5-5 to TRBJ1-2; TRBD1 agrees at 7 bases. Per germline, CDR1 SGHKS and CDR2 YYEKEE (reference sequence). The CDR3 contains 16 residues. The trim removed 0 bases at V and 2 bases at J, leaving 7 bases unmatched. The CDR3 spells CASSLGSTGPNYGYTF. CDR3 coding DNA: TGTGCCAGCAGCTTGGGCTCGACAGGGCCAAACTATGGCTACACCTTC.

This chain links TRBV7-3 with TRBJ1-5; D possibly corresponds to TRBD1 (6 bases). CDR1 is SGHTA, CDR2 FQGTGA, per germline. The CDR3 contains 17 residues. Trimming took off 5 bases at V and 2 bases at J, with 19 bases between the two ends. The chain's CDR3 is CASSRPDHRAGNQPQHF. The CDR3 nucleotides are TGTGCCAGCAGCCGACCTGACCACAGGGCTGGCAATCAGCCCCAGCATTTT. The variable domain in full, with the rest retrieved from reference TRBV7-3 and TRBJ1-5, is GAGVSQTPSNKVTEKGKYVELRCDPISGHTALYWYRQSLGQGPEFLIYFQGTGAADDSGLPNDRFFAVRPEGSVSTLKIQRTERGDSAVYLCASSRPDHRAGNQPQHFGDGTRLSIL.

In DNA, the CDR3 is TGCAGCGTGCGGGGGACAGGGGGCTGGGTAGGCTACACCTTC. Its protein product is CSVRGTGGWVGYTF. The gene calls are TRBV29-1 and TRBJ1-2, with 12 positions matching TRBD1. V gave up 6 bases and J gave up 8 bases; unmatched junction bases: 10. CDR3 length: 14 amino acids. Germline-derived CDR1 and CDR2 are SQVTM and ANQGSEA.

This clone was seen only a few times. CDR3 DNA sequence: TGTGCCAGCAGTTCCGTACCTAGCGGGGCCTACAATGAGCAGTTCTTC. The encoded protein is CASSSVPSGAYNEQFF. The chain uses TRBV28 and TRBJ2-1; TRBD2 matches at 9 bases. Losses at the gene ends were 4 bases for V and 2 bases for J; bases not matched to a gene: 6. The CDR3 runs to 16 residues. Germline CDR1 MDHEN, CDR2 SYDVKM.

This sequence joins TRBV6-5 and TRBJ2-4, with TRBD2 as a possible D gene (6 bases). V lost 5 bases, J lost 5 bases, and 16 bases lay in between. In germline, CDR1 is MNHEY, CDR2 SVGAGI. The CDR3 consists of 15 residues. The CDR3 region has the DNA TGTGCCAGCAGTAAAACTAGCCACAAGGAAAACATTCAGTACTTC. It translates to CASSKTSHKENIQYF.

The chain employs TRBV5-1 and TRBJ2-6; tentatively, D is TRBD1 (6 bases). The CDR3 runs 17 residues. The V end lost 3 bases, the J end lost 0 bases, and 13 bases lay between the germline ends. Germline-derived CDR1 and CDR2 are SGHRS and YFSETQ. CDR3 sequence reads: CASSSLGGNSGANVLTF. In nucleotides, the CDR3 is TGCGCCAGCAGCTCCCTAGGGGGTAACTCTGGGGCCAACGTCCTGACTTTC.

V is TRBV7-9 and J is TRBJ2-7; 7 nucleotides match TRBD1. Looked up from germline, CDR1 is SEHNR and CDR2 is FQNEAQ (reference sequence). CDR3 length: 14 amino acids. V lost 3 bases to trimming and J lost 5 bases; unmatched junction nucleotides: 7. The CDR3 here is CASSLSRGKDEQYF. Written as DNA, the CDR3 is TGTGCCAGCAGCTTGTCCAGGGGGAAGGACGAGCAGTACTTC.

This clone was seen more than once but under ten times. The chain joins TRBV29-1 to TRBJ2-3; 10 bases fit TRBD2. The germline V gene encodes CDR1 SQVTM and CDR2 ANQGSEA. The CDR3 has 19 amino acids. V lost 2 bases, J lost 0 bases, and 14 bases stayed unmatched. The CDR3 spells CSVERLSSGGNPSTDTQYF. The CDR3 coding sequence is TGCAGCGTTGAACGGTTGAGTAGCGGGGGGAATCCAAGCACAGATACGCAGTATTTT.

The rearrangement joins TRBV5-1 to TRBJ2-5; the D is unclear. Looked up from germline, CDR1 is SGHRS and CDR2 is YFSETQ. Trimming pared 2 bases from V and 5 bases from J, leaving 4 bases between. This CDR3 comprises 11 residues. The CDR3 is CASSFRETQYF. The CDR3 bases are TGCGCCAGCAGCTTCCGGGAGACCCAGTACTTC. The complete variable domain, with remaining parts taken from reference TRBV5-1 and TRBJ2-5, reads KAGVTQTPRYLIKTRGQQVTLSCSPISGHRSVSWYQQTPGQGLQFLFEYFSETQRNKGNFPGRFSGRQFSNSRSEMNVSTLELGDSALYLCASSFRETQYFGPGTRLLVL.

Only a few counts were recorded for this clone. The V call is TRBV30, the J call TRBJ2-1, with D possibly being TRBD2 (5 bases). Looked up from germline, CDR1 is GTSNPN and CDR2 is SVGIG (reference sequence). V lost 5 bases to trimming and J lost 0 bases, with 5 bases between them. The CDR3 is 12 amino acids. The CDR3 protein is CAWGSSYNEQFF. Here the CDR3 DNA reads TGTGCCTGGGGGAGCTCCTACAATGAGCAGTTCTTC. The full variable domain, completed using reference TRBV30 and TRBJ2-1, is SQTIHQWPATLVQPVGSPLSLECTVEGTSNPNLYWYRQAAGRGLQLLFYSVGIGQISSEVPQNLSASRPQDRQFILSSKKLLLSDSGFYLCAWGSSYNEQFFGPGTRLTVL.

The gene calls are TRBV18 and TRBJ2-6, with D unclear. V was clipped by 2 bases and J by 0 bases, with 5 bases between them. The CDR3 consists of 15 residues. Germline CDR1 KGHSH, CDR2 LQKENI. The CDR3 region has the DNA TGTGCCAGCTCACCAGGGCTCTCTGGGGCCAACGTCCTGACTTTC. Translating it yields CASSPGLSGANVLTF. The variable domain in full, completed from reference TRBV18 and TRBJ2-6, reads NAGVMQNPRHLVRRRGQEARLRCSPMKGHSHVYWYRQLPEEGLKFMVYLQKENIIDESGMPKERFSAEFPKEGPSILRIQQVVRGDSAAYFCASSPGLSGANVLTFGAGSRLTVL.

This clone was found a few times. J is TRBJ2-3 and V is TRBV4-2; TRBD2 agrees at 10 bases. The junction had 12 bases not matched to a gene; V was cut back by 1 base and J by 2 bases. The CDR3 is made up of 19 amino acids. Looked up from germline, CDR1 is LGHNA and CDR2 is YNFKEQ. The CDR3 DNA reads TGTGCCAGCAGCCAAGGGGTTGGGAGCGGGGGGGCCTTCACAGATACGCAGTATTTT. Protein product: CASSQGVGSGGAFTDTQYF.

The rearrangement joins TRBV28 to TRBJ1-4, with 7 bases identical to TRBD1. Germline trimming cut 5 bases from V and 10 bases from J; bases unmatched to any gene: 7. CDR1 MDHEN and CDR2 SYDVKM come from the germline V gene. This CDR3 has 13 residues. The CDR3 DNA sequence: TGTGCCAGCAGTGGCACAGGGGTGGTAAAACTGTTTTTT. It is translated as CASSGTGVVKLFF. Full variable domain (missing parts from reference TRBV28 and TRBJ1-4): DVKVTQSSRYLVKRTGEKVFLECVQDMDHENMFWYRQDPGLGLRLIYFSYDVKMKEKGDIPEGYSVSREKKERFSLILESASTNQTSMYLCASSGTGVVKLFFGSGTQLSVL.